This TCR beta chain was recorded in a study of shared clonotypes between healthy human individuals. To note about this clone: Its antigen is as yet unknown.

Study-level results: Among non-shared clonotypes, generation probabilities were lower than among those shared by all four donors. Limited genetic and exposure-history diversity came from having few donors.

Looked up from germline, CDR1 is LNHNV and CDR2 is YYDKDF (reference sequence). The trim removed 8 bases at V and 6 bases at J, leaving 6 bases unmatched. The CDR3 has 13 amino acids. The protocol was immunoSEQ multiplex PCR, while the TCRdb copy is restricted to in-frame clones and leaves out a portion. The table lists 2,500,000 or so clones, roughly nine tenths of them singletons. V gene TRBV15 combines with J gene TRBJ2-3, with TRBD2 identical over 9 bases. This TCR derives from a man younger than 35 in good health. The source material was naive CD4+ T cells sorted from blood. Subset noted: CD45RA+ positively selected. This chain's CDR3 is CATQAGGMDTQYF. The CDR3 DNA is TGTGCCACCCAAGCGGGAGGTATGGATACGCAGTATTTT.